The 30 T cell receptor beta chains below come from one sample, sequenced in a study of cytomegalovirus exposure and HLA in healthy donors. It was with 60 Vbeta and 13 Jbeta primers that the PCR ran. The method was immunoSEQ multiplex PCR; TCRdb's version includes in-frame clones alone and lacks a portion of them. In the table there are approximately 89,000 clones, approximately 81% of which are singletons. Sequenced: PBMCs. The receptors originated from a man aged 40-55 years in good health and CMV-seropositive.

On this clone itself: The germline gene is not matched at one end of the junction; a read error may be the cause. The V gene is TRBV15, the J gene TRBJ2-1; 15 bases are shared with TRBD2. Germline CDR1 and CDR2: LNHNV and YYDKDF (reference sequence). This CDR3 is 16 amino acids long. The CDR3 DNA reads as TGTGCCACCAGCAGAGACGGACTAGCGGGGGGGAATGGGCAGTTCTTC. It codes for CATSRDGLAGGNGQFF.

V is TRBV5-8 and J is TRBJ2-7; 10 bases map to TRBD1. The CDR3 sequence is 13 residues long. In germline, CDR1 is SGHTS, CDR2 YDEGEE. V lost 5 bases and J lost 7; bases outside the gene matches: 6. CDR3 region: CASSWDRGREQYF. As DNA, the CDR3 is TGTGCCAGCAGTTGGGACAGGGGTAGGGAGCAGTACTTC.

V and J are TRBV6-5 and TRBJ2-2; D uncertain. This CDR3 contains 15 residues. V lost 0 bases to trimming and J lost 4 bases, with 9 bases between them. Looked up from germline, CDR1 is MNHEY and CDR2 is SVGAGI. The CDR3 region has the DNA TGTGCCAGCAGTTACTCGGGCAGCTTCACCGGGGAGCTGTTTTTT. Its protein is CASSYSGSFTGELFF.

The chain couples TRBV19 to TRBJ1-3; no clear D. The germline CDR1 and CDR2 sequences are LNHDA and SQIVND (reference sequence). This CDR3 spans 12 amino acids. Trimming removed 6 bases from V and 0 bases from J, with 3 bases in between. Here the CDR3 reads CASRSSGNTIYF. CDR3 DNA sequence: TGTGCCAGTAGGAGCTCTGGAAACACCATATATTTT.

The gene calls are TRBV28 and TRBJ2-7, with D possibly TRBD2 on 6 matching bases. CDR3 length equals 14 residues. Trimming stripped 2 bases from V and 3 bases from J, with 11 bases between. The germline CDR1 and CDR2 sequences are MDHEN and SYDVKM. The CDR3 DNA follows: TGTGCCAGCAGTTTAGGCGGGAAGCTCTACGAGCAGTACTTC. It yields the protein CASSLGGKLYEQYF.

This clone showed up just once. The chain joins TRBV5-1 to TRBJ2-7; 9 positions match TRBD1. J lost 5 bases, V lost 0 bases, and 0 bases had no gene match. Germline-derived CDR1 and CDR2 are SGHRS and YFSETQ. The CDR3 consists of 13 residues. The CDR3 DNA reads TGCGCCAGCAGCTTGGGACAGGGGGACGAGCAGTACTTC. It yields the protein CASSLGQGDEQYF.

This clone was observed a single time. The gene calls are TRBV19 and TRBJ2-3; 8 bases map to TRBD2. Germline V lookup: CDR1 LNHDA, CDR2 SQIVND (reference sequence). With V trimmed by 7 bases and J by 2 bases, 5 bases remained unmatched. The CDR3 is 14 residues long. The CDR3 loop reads CASNNGRATDTQYF. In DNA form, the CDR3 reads TGTGCCAGTAATAACGGGAGGGCCACAGATACGCAGTATTTT. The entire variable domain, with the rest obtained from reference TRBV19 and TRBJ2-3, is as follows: DGGITQSPKYLFRKEGQNVTLSCEQNLNHDAMYWYRQDPGQGLRLIYYSQIVNDFQKGDIAEGYSVSREKKESFPLTVTSAQKNPTAFYLCASNNGRATDTQYFGPGTRLTVL.

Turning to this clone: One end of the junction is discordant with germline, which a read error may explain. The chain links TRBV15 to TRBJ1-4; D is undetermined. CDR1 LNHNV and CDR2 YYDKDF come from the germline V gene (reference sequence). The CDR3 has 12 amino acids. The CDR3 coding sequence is TGTGCCACCAGCAGAGGATGGAGTTATCCCAAATTT. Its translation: CATSRGWSYPKF.

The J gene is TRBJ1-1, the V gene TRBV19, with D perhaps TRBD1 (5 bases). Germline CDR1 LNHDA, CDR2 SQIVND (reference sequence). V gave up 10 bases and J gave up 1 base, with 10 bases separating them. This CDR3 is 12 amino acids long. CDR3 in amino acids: CATGQRNTEAFF. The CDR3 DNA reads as TGTGCCACCGGACAACGGAACACTGAAGCTTTCTTT.

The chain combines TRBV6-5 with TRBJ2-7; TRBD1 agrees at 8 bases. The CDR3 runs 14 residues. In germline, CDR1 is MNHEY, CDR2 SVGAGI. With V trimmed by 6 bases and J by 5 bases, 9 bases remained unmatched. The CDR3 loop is CASRDGQGVHEQYF. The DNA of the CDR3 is TGTGCCAGCAGAGACGGACAGGGAGTACACGAGCAGTACTTC.

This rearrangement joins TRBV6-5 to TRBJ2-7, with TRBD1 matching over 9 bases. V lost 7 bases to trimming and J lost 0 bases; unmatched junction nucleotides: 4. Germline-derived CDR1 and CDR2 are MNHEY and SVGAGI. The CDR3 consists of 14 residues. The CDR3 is CASTSDRGSYEQYF. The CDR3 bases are TGTGCCAGCACCTCGGACAGGGGCTCCTACGAGCAGTACTTC.

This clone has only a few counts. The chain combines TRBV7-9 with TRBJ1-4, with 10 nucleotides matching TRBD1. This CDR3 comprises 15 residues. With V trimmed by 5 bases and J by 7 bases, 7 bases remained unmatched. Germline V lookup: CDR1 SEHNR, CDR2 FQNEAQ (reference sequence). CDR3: CASSQGDRGIEKLFF. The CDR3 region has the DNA TGTGCCAGCAGCCAGGGGGACAGGGGAATTGAAAAACTGTTTTTT.

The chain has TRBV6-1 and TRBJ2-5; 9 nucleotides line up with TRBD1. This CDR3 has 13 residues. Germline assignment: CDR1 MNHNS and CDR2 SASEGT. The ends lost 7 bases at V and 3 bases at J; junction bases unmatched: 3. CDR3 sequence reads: CASKDRGKETQYF. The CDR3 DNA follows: TGTGCCAGCAAAGACAGGGGGAAAGAGACCCAGTACTTC.

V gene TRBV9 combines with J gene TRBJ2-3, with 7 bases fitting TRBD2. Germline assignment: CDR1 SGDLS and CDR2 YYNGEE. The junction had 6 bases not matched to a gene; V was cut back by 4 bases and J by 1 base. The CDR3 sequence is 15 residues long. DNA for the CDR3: TGTGCCAGCAGCCCCGTCCTAGCGGGCACAGATACGCAGTATTTT. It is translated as CASSPVLAGTDTQYF.

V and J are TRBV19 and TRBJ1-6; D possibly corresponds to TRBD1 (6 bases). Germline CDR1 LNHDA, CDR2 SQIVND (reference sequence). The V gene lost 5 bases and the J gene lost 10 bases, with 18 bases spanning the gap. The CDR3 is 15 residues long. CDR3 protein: CASSAPQGRGSPLHF. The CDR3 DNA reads TGTGCCAGTAGTGCTCCGCAGGGGCGCGGATCACCCCTCCACTTT.

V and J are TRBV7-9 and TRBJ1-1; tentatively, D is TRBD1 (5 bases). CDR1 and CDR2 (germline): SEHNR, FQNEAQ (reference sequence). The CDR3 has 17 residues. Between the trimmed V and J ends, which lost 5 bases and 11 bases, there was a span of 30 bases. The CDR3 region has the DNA TGTGCCAGCAGCCTACCGCCCGCAGGGTCGGTCGGAGCAGGGGCTTTCTTT. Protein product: CASSLPPAGSVGAGAFF.

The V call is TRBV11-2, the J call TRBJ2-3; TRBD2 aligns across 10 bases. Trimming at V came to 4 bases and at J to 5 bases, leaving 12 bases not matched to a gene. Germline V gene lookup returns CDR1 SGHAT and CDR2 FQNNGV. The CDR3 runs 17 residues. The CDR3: CASSSLAGSGRVDTQYF. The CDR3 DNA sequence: TGTGCCAGCAGCTCCCTCGCGGGGAGCGGGAGGGTAGATACGCAGTATTTT.

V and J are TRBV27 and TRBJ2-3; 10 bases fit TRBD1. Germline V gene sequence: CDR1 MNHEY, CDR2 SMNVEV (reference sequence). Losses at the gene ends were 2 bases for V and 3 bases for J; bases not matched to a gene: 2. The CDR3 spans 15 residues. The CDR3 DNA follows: TGTGCCAGCAGTTTACCGGGACAGGGGACAGATACGCAGTATTTT. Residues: CASSLPGQGTDTQYF.

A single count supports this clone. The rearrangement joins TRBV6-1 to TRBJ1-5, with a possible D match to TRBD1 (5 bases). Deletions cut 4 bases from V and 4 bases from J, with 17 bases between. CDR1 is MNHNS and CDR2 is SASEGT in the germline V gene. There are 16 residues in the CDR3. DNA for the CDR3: TGTGCCAGCAGTGGTAAGACTCAGGGAGGTAATCAGCCCCAGCATTTT. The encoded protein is CASSGKTQGGNQPQHF.

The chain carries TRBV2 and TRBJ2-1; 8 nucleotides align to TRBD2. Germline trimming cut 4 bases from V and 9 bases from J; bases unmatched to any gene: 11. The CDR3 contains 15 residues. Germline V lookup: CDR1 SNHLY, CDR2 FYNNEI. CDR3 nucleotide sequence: TGTGCCAGCAGTGCTCTAGCGGGCGGATCCGGTGAGCAGTTCTTC. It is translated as CASSALAGGSGEQFF.

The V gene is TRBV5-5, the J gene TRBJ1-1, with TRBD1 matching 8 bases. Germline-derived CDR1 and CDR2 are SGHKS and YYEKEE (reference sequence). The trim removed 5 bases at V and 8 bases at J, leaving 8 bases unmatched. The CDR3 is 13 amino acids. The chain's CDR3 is CASRDQGAKEAFF. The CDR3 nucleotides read TGTGCCAGCAGGGACCAGGGGGCAAAGGAAGCTTTCTTT.

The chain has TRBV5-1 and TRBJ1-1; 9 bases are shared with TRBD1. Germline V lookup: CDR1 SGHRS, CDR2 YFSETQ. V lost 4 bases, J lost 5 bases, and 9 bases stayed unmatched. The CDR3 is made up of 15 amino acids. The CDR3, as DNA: TGCGCCAGCAGCCGAACGGACAGGGGAGAAACTGAAGCTTTCTTT. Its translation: CASSRTDRGETEAFF.

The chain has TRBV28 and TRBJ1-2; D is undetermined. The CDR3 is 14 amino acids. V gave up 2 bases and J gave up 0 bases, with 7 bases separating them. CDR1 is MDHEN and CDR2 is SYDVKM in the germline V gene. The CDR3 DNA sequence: TGTGCCAGCAGTTTAGGCCTAGCTAACTATGGCTACACCTTC. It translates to CASSLGLANYGYTF.

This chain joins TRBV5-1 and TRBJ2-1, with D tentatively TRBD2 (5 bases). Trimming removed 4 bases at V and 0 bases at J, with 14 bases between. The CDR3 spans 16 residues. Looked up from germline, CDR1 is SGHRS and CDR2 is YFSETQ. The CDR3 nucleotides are TGCGCCAGCAGCCCCTCTAGCTCCAGCTCCTACAATGAGCAGTTCTTC. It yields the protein CASSPSSSSSYNEQFF.

CDR3 sequence (DNA): TGTGCCTGGAGTGTGTCACATAGCAATCAGCCCCAGCATTTT. This codes for CAWSVSHSNQPQHF. J is TRBJ1-5 and V is TRBV30; D is unresolved. CDR3 length: 14 residues. V was pared by 0 bases and J by 0 bases, with 6 bases between. From germline, CDR1 is GTSNPN and CDR2 SVGIG (reference sequence).

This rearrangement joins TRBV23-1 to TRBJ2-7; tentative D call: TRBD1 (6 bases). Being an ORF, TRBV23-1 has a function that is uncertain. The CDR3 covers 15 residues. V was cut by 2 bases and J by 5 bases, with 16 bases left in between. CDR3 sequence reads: CASSQDRLKVHEQYF. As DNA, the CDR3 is TGCGCCAGCAGTCAAGACAGGCTAAAGGTCCACGAGCAGTACTTC.

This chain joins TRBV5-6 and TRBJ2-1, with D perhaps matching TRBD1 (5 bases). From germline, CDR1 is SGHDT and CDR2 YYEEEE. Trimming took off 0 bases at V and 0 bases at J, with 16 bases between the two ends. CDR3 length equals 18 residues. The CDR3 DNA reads TGTGCCAGCAGCTTGGGTAGGGGCCCGGGTCGCTCCTACAATGAGCAGTTCTTC. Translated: CASSLGRGPGRSYNEQFF.

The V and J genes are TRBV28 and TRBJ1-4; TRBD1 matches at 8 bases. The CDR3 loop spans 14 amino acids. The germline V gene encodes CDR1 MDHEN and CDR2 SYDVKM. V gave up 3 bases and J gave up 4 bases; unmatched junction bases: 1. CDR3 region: CASSLDRVNEKLFF. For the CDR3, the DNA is TGTGCCAGCAGTTTGGACAGGGTTAATGAAAAACTGTTTTTT.

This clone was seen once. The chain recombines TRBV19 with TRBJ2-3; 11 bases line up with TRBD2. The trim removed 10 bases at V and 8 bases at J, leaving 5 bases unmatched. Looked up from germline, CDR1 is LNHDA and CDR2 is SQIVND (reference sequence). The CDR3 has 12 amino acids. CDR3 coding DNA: TGTGCCACCGAAACTAGCGGGAGTACGCAGTATTTT. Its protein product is CATETSGSTQYF.

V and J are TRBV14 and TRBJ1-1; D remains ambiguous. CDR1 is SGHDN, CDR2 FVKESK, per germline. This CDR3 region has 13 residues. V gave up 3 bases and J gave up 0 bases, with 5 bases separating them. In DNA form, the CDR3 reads TGTGCCAGCAGCCAGACAATGAACACTGAAGCTTTCTTT. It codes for CASSQTMNTEAFF.